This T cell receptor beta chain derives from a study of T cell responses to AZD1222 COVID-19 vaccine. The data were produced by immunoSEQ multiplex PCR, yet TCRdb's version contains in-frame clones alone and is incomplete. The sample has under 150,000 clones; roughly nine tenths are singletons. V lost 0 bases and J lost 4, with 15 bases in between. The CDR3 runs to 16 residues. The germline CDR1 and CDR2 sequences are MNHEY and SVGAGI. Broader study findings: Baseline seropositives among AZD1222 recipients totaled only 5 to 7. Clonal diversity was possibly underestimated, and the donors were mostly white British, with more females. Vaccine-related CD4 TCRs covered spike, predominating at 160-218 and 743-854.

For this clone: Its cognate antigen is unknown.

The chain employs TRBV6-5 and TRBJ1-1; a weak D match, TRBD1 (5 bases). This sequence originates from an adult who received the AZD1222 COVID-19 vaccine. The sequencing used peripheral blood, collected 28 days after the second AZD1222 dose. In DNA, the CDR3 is TGTGCCAGCAGTTACTCCCGGGGAACGGGGGGCACTGAAGCTTTCTTT. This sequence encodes CASSYSRGTGGTEAFF.